Listed below are T cell receptor beta chains from one sample, sequenced in a study of T cell changes during pregnancy in multiple sclerosis. Data came from immunoSEQ multiplex PCR; TCRdb stores just in-frame clones and leaves some out. Found here are 75,000 to 95,000 clones, approximately 90% of them singletons; the top ten hold 0.9% to 0.95%. Sequencing was performed on peripheral blood, taken before pregnancy. The source of these receptors is a female donor with multiple sclerosis, enrolled in a pregnancy study. CDR3s leave out the opening cysteine and the closing phenylalanine or tryptophan. The D gene is left open where the match is weak.

>TRBV29-1|.|TRBJ2-3
SFQRSSDTQY
>TRBV18|TRBD2|TRBJ2-5
ASSPGRVGETQY
>TRBV29-1|TRBD1|TRBJ2-6
SVEAGYRGLSGANVLT
>TRBV18|.|TRBJ2-5
ASSQYQETQY
>TRBV30|TRBD2|TRBJ2-1
AWSLSGKPYNEQF
>TRBV10-2|.|TRBJ2-2
ASSELATSNTGELF
>TRBV5-1|.|TRBJ2-7
ASSPRGDSTYEQY
>TRBV28|.|TRBJ2-1
ASSSSTIQKPSSV
>TRBV19|.|TRBJ1-4
ASSMGREKLF
>TRBV7-9|.|TRBJ1-2
ASSLTEKTIYGYT
>TRBV7-6|TRBD2|TRBJ2-1
ASSLGTSGGNEQF
>TRBV27|.|TRBJ1-6
ASSSLPLKGYGSPLH
>TRBV4-3|.|TRBJ1-5
ASSQEVSSQPQH
>TRBV27|TRBD1|TRBJ2-2
ASSYRGTGELF
>TRBV7-9|.|TRBJ2-7
ASSSPGSPQH
>TRBV7-3|TRBD2|TRBJ2-7
ASSLTTSGKNEQY
>TRBV10-3|.|TRBJ1-5
AISESVQINQPQH
>TRBV4-3|TRBD2|TRBJ2-7
ASSQDHLAGSAEQY
>TRBV4-3|TRBD1|TRBJ1-4
ASSQDLRQGSEKLF
>TRBV28|TRBD1|TRBJ2-3
ASSGDSRADTQY
>TRBV7-9|TRBD2|TRBJ2-5
ASSLGLAGTKTQY
>TRBV7-2|TRBD1|TRBJ1-3
ASSLNRGENTIY
>TRBV4-1|.|TRBJ2-7
ASSREGSSAGEQY
>TRBV29-1|.|TRBJ2-7
SVDREQY
>TRBV4-2|.|TRBJ2-7
ASSQEQGYEQY
>TRBV2|.|TRBJ2-1
ASSEALWTGFGNEQF
>TRBV4-1|TRBD1|TRBJ2-7
ASSSGQGVTYEQY
>TRBV14|TRBD2|TRBJ2-3
ASSQDVLAGGPVGTQY
>TRBV6-1|TRBD2|TRBJ2-7
ASSEGTSGSEEQY
>TRBV11-2|.|TRBJ2-7
ASSLDRTDLYEQY
>TRBV2|.|TRBJ2-2
ASSEIQGNTGELF
>TRBV7-9|.|TRBJ1-1
ASSLDLMNTEAF
>TRBV2|.|TRBJ2-3
ASSERRSTDTQY
>TRBV7-9|TRBD1|TRBJ1-6
ASSLGQGFNSPLH
>TRBV7-3|.|TRBJ2-1
ASSPSRGAGEQF
>TRBV6-5|TRBD1|TRBJ2-7
ASRDREDEQY
>TRBV5-5|.|TRBJ1-6
ASSLVGEVSYNSPLH
>TRBV18|.|TRBJ1-1
ASSSLGGAQTEAF
>TRBV14|TRBD2|TRBJ2-5
ASSQDLGLAGVETQY
>TRBV7-6|TRBD1|TRBJ2-6
ASSPPRQGPYSGANVLT
>TRBV6-4|TRBD1|TRBJ2-5
ASSTGDDQETQY
>TRBV5-1|TRBD2|TRBJ2-1
ASSSSGGAYEQF
>TRBV6-1|.|TRBJ1-1
ASSSRGYTEAF
>TRBV7-6|.|TRBJ2-5
ASSPSSTGFQETQY
>TRBV2|.|TRBJ2-2
ASKDWGAGELF
>TRBV19|.|TRBJ1-3
ASILSGDSGNTIY
>TRBV6-6|TRBD2|TRBJ2-7
ASSYGEGQTYEQY
>TRBV10-1|TRBD1|TRBJ1-4
ASSESPYQGQGPKKLF
>TRBV5-5|.|TRBJ2-2
ASGISATNTGELF
>TRBV6-6|TRBD1|TRBJ1-1
ASRGQGVSNTEAF
>TRBV28|.|TRBJ2-5
ASSLRRLETQY
>TRBV27|.|TRBJ2-3
ASSRTVDTQY
>TRBV7-2|.|TRBJ2-7
ASSRFGTSYEQY